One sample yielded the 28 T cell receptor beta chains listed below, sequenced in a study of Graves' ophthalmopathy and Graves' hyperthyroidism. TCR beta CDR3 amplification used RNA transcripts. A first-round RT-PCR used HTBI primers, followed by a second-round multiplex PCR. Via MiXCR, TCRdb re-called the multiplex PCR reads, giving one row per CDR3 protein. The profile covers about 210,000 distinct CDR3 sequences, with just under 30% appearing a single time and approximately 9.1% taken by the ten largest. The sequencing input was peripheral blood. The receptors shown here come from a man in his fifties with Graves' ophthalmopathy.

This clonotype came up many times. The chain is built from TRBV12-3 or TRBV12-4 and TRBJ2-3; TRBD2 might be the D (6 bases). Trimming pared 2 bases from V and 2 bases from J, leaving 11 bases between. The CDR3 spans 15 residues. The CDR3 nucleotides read TGTGCCAGCAGTTTACGAGCGGGTAACACAGATACGCAGTATTTT. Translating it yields CASSLRAGNTDTQYF.

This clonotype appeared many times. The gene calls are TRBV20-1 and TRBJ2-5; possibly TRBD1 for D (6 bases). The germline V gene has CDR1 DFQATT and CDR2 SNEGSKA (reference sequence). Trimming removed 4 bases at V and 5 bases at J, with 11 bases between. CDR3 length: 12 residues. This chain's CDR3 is CSAKGDRETQYF. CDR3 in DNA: TGCAGTGCTAAGGGGGATCGGGAGACCCAGTACTTC.

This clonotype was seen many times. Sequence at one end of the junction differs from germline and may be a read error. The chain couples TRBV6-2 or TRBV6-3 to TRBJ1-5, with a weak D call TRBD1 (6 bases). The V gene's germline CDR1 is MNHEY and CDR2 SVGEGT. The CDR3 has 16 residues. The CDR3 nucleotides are TGTGCCAGCAGCTACTCGGGACAAGGTCGCAATCAGCCCCAGCATTTT. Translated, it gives CASSYSGQGRNQPQHF.

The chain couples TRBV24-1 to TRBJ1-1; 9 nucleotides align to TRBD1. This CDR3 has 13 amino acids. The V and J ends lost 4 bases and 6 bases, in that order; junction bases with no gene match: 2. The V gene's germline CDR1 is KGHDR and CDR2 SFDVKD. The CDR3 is CATSERQGAEAFF. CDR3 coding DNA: TGTGCCACCAGTGAGCGACAGGGGGCTGAAGCTTTCTTT.

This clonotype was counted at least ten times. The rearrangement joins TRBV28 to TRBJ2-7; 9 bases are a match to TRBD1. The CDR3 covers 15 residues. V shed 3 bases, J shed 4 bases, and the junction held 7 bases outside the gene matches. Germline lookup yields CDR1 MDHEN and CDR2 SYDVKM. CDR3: CASSLAGTGPYEQYF. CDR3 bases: TGTGCCAGCAGTTTGGCCGGGACAGGGCCTTACGAGCAGTACTTC.

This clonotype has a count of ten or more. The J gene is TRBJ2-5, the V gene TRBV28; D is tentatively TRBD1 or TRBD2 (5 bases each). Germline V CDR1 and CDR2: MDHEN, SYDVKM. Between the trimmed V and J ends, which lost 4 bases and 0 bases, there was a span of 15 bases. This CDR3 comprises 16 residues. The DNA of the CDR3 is TGTGCCAGCAGTTCGGACCGGGGCACGTACCAAGAGACCCAGTACTTC. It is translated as CASSSDRGTYQETQYF.

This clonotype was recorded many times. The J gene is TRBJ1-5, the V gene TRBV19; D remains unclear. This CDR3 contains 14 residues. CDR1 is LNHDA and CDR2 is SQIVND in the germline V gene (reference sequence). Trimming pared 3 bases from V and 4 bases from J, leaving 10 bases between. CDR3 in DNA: TGTGCCAGTAGTATCGGACGCGTGAATCAGCCCCAGCATTTT. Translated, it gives CASSIGRVNQPQHF. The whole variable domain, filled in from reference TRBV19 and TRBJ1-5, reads DGGITQSPKYLFRKEGQNVTLSCEQNLNHDAMYWYRQDPGQGLRLIYYSQIVNDFQKGDIAEGYSVSREKKESFPLTVTSAQKNPTAFYLCASSIGRVNQPQHFGDGTRLSIL.

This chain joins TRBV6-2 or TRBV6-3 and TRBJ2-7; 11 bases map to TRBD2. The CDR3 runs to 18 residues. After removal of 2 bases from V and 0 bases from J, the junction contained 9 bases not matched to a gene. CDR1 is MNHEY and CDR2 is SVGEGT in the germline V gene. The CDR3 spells CASSYGGLAGPDSYEQYF. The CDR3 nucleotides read TGTGCCAGCAGTTACGGCGGACTAGCGGGCCCGGACTCCTACGAGCAGTACTTC.

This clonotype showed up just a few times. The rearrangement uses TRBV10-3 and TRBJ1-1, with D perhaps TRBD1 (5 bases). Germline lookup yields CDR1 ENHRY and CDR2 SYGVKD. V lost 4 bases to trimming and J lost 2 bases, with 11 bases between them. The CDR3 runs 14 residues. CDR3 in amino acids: CAISGGTVNTEAFF. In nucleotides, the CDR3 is TGTGCCATCAGTGGGGGGACCGTCAACACTGAAGCTTTCTTT.

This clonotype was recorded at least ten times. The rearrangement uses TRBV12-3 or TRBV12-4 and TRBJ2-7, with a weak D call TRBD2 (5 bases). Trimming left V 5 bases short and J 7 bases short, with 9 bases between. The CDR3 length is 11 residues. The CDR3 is CASSSGAEQYF. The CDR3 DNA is TGTGCCAGCAGTAGCGGAGCGGAGCAGTACTTC.

The CDR3 bases are TGCAGTGCTCCTTTAGGAGGGGCGACCTACGAGCAGTACTTC. It is translated as CSAPLGGATYEQYF. The genes are TRBV20-1 and TRBJ2-7; maybe TRBD2 (6 bases). The CDR3 length is 14 residues. The V gene's germline CDR1 is DFQATT and CDR2 SNEGSKA (reference sequence). V gave up 5 bases and J gave up 2 bases, with 16 bases separating them.

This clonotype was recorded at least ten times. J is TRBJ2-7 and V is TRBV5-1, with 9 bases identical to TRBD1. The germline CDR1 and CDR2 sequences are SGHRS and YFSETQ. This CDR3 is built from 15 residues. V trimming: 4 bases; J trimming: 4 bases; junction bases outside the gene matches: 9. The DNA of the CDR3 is TGCGCCAGCAGCCACACCCCGGACAGGGGATACGAGCAGTACTTC. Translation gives CASSHTPDRGYEQYF.

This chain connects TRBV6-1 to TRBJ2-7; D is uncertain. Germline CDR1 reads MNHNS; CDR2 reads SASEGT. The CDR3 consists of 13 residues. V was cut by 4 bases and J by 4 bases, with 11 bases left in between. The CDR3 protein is CASSVTFFYEQYF. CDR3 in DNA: TGTGCCAGCAGTGTGACTTTCTTTTACGAGCAGTACTTC.

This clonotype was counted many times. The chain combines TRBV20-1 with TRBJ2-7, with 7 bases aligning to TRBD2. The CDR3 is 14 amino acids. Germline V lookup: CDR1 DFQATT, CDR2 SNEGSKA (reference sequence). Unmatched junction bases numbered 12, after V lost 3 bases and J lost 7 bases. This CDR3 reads CSARVSSGGWEQYF. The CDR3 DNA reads TGCAGTGCTAGGGTTTCTAGCGGAGGGTGGGAGCAGTACTTC.

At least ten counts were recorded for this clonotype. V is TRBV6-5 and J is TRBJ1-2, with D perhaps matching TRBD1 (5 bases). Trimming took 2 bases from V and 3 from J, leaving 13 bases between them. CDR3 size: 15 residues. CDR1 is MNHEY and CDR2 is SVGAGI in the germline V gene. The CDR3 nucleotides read TGTGCCAGCAGTTACGGGGCAAAAGTCGACTATGGCTACACCTTC. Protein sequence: CASSYGAKVDYGYTF.

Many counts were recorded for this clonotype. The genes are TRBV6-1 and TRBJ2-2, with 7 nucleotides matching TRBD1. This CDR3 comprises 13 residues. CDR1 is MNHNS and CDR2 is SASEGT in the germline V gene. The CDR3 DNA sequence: TGTGCGACCGGGACAGAACTCACCGGGGAGCTGTTTTTT. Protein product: CATGTELTGELFF.

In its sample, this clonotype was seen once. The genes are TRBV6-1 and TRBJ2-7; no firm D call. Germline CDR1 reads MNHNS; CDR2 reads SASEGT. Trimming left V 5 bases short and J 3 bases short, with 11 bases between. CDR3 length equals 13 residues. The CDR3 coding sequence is TGTGCCAGCAGTCCCCTTGGGTACTACGAGCAGTACTTC. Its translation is CASSPLGYYEQYF.

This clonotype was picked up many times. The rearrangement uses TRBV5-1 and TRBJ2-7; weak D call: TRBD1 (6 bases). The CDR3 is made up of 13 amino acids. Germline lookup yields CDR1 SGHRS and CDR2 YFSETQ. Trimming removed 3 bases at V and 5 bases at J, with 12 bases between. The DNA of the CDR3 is TGCGCCAGCAGCTACACAGGGTTCAACGAGCAGTACTTC. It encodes CASSYTGFNEQYF.

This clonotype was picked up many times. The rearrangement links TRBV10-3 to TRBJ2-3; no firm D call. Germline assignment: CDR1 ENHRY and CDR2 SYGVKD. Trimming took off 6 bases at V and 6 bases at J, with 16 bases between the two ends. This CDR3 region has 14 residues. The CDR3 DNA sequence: TGTGCCATCAGCGCCGCGCTAGGGTCTGATACGCAGTATTTT. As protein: CAISAALGSDTQYF.

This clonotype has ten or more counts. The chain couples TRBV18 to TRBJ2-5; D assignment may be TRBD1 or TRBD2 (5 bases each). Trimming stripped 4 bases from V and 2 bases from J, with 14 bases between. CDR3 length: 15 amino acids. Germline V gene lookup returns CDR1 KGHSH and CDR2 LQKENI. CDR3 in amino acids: CASSLWDVSQETQYF. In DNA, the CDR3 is TGTGCCAGCTCACTGTGGGACGTCTCACAAGAGACCCAGTACTTC.

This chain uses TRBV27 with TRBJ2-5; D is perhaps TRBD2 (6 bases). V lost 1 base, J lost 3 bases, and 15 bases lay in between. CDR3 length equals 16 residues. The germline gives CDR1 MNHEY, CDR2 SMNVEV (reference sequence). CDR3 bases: TGTGCCAGCAGTTTATACCCCCGGGCGGGAAAAGAGACCCAGTACTTC. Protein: CASSLYPRAGKETQYF.

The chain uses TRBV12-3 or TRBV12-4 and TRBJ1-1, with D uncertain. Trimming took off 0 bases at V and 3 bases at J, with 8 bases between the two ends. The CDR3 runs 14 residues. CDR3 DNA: TGTGCCAGCAGTTTAGCCTCGGAGGACACTGAAGCTTTCTTT. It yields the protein CASSLASEDTEAFF.

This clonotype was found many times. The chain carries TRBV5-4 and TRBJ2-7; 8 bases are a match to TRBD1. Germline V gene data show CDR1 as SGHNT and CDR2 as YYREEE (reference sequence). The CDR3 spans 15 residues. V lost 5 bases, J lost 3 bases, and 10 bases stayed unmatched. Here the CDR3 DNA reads TGTGCCAGCAGTCCATACAGGGGGTCACACTACGAGCAGTACTTC. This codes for CASSPYRGSHYEQYF.

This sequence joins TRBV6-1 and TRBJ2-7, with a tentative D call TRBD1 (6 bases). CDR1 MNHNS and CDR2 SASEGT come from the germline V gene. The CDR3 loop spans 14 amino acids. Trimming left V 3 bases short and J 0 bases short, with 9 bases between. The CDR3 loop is CASSDGQSSYEQYF. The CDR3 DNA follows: TGTGCCAGCAGTGACGGACAGAGCTCCTACGAGCAGTACTTC.

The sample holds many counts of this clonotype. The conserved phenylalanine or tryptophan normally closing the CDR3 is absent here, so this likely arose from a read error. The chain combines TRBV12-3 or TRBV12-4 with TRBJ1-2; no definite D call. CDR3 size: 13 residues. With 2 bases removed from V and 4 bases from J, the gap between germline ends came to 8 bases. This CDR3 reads CASSLPGFYGYTS. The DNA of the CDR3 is TGTGCCAGCAGTTTACCGGGATTCTATGGCTACACCTCC.

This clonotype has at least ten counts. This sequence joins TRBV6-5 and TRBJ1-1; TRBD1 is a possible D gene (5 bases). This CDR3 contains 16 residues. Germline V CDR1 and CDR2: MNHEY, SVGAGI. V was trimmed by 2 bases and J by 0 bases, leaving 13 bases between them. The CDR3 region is CASSYRGGRMNTEAFF. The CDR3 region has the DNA TGTGCCAGCAGTTACCGCGGGGGACGAATGAACACTGAAGCTTTCTTT.

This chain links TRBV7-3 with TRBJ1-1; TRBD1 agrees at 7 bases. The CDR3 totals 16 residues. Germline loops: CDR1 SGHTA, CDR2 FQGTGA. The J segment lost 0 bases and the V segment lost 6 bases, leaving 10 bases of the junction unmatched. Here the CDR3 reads CASRAGQPGMNTEAFF. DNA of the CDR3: TGTGCCAGCAGGGCGGGACAGCCCGGCATGAACACTGAAGCTTTCTTT.

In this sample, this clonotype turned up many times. The CDR3 spells CSARRGLGSTEAFF. For the CDR3, the DNA is TGCAGTGCTAGAAGGGGGCTGGGGAGCACTGAAGCTTTCTTT. The V call is TRBV20-1, the J call TRBJ1-1; 7 nucleotides align to TRBD1. The CDR3 is made up of 14 amino acids. The trim removed 2 bases at V and 4 bases at J, leaving 7 bases unmatched. Germline-derived CDR1 and CDR2 are DFQATT and SNEGSKA (reference sequence).